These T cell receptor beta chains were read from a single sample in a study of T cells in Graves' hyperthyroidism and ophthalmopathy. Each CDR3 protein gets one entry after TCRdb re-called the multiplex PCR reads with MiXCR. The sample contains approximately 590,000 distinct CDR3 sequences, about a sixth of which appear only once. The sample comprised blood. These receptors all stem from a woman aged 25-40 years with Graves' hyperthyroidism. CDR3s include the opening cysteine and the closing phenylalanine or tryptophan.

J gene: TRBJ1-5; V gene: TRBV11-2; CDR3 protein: CASSLEGGQPQHF
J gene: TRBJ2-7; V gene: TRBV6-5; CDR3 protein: CASSYSWSSYEQYF
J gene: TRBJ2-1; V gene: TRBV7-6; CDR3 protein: CASSLAPPAGAVEQFF
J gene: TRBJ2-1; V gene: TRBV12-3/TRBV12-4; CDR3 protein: CASSRDYPDEQFF
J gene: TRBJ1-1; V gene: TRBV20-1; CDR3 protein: CSATLLGQGTEAFF
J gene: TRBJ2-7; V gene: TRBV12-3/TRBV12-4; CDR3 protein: CASGPDLWDRGLRPTYEQYF
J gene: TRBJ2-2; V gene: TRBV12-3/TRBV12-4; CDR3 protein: CASRGSSAGELFF
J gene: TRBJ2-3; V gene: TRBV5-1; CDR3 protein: CASSSYRDAAGDTQYF
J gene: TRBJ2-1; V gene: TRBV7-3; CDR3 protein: CASSQPGLAGGRNEQFF
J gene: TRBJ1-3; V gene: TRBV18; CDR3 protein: CASSSSNTGIRGNTIYF
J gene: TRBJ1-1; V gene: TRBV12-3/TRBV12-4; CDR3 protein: CASSSQGAREAFF
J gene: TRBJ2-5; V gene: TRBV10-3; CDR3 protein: CAISAKETQYF
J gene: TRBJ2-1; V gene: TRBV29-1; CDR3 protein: CSVRGTAYNEQFF
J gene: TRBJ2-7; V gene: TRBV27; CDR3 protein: CASSLRGPSYEQYF
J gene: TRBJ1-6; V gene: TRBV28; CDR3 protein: CASSLGTGFNSPLHF
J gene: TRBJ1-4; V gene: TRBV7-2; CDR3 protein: CASSLGGTPEKLFF
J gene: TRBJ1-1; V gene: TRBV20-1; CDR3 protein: CSARPGTSMNTEAFF
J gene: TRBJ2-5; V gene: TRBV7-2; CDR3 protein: CASSSRTTSQETQYF
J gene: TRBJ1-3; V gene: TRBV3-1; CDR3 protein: CASGRTGGYSGNTIYF
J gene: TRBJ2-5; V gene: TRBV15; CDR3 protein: CATSPPGLAIQETQYF
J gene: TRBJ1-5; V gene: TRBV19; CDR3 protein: CASSPQAQGGNQPQHF
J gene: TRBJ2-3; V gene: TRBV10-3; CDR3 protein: CAISQRGGADTQYF
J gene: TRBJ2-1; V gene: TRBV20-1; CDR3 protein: CSAKRITSGSNEQFF
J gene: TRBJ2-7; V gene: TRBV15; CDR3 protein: CATSRTGQASYEQYF
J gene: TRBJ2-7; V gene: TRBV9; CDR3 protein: CASSVGSPSYEQYF
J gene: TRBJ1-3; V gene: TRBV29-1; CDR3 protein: CSVGTGRRDTIYF
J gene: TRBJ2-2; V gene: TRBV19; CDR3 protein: CASSMGPLRTLTGELFF
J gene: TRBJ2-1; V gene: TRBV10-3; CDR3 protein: CAISDADRGADTMFF
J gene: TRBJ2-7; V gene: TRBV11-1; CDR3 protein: CASSLATGRDSYEQYF
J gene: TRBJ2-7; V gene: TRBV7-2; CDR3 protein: CASSQPGLASNEQYF
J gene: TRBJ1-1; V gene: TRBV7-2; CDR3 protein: CASSLSLGRGAEAFF
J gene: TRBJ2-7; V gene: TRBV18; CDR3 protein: CASSPSERDYEQYF
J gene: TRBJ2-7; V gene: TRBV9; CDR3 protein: CASSPRGTTPSYEQYF